This TCR beta chain was obtained from a study of read filtering for tumor transcriptome and immune sequencing (dated by TCRdb to 2019 to 2021). For context, the study as a whole: The cohort was composed of 17 to 20 male and over 13 female patients, with a mean age of about 65 years and an age range of roughly 47 to 90. A main aim was a read-filtering strategy for immune repertoire data, specifically whether clonotypes supported by a single read should be removed. Under revised international staging, about 8 patients fell into R-ISS I, around 15 into R-ISS II and about seven into R-ISS III. Using the same bone marrow samples, the study compared TCR repertoires obtained by targeted immune repertoire sequencing with those obtained by bulk whole-transcriptome sequencing. After DNase treatment, whole-transcriptome libraries were prepared using the TruSeq RNA Access Library Prep Kit. TCR-region mapped reads per sample ranged from about 4.05 to 11 million with IR-seq versus only roughly 85 to 1,300 with RNA-seq. The investigation overall reported the following: The correlation between IR-seq and RNA-seq shared clonotype proportions rose when single-read clonotypes were removed. IR-seq captured clonotypes at much higher depth and more reliably than RNA-seq, and smaller IR-seq throughput sufficed to identify most shared clonotypes. Single-read clonotypes made up roughly 80% of clonotypes but about 3.3% of total reads in IR-seq, and just under 75% of clonotypes and around 45% of reads in RNA-seq. The sorted CD138-negative fraction was a mixed bone marrow immune population, not purified T cells.

Sequences SQVTM (CDR1) and ANQGSEA (CDR2) are obtained from the germline V gene. The CDR3 starts with the cysteine, ends with the phenylalanine, and has 14 residues. Only CDR3 DNA remains: 42 bases, in frame from the first base. V drops 4 bases and J drops 1 base, leaving 10 bases in between. TCR libraries were built from approximately 0.4 ug RNA with the Immunoverse kit, using molecular barcoded adaptors covering alpha/delta and beta/gamma chains. TCR library preparation was performed with the same RNA that was used for transcriptome sequencing. Sequencing of the TCR libraries was done on an Illumina HiSeq 4000 with 2 x 150 cycles. On the authors' methods: With MiXCR, TCR reads were aligned to human V, D, J and C references and assembled into CDR3 clonotypes, with quality filtering and error correction included. Clonotype counts and gene usage diversity were analyzed with the tcR package in R. Raw mapping reads were checked after the RNA-seq reads had been mapped by STAR aligner version 2.5.3a onto the human GRCh37 genome. IR-seq fastq files were randomly downsampled with Seqtk 1.3 to test the effect of sequencing depth on detected clonotypes. The public reads were quality trimmed at Q25 with fastp and then assembled into clones with MiXCR by TCRdb, keeping productive beta chains. Each entry merges the rows of one CDR3 protein and shows their most common DNA and genes. In this record, the V and J calls reflect TCRdb's handling and not the investigators' own analysis. The sample table contains about 58,000 distinct CDR3 sequences; only one count was recorded for more than 9% of them. In total, the top ten clones hold 16% of the sample.

This clonotype was observed at least ten times. The antigen it binds to is not known. No much larger clonotype is one base removed from it; base qualities were not supplied. Each patient had bone marrow sampled at the time of active disease. Ficoll-Hypaque density gradient centrifugation was used to isolate bone marrow mononuclear cells. Myeloma plasma cells were removed and CD138-negative cells were obtained by negative selection following labeling with CD138 magnetic microbeads on a MACS separator. Flow cytometry with CD138 antibodies on an Attune NxT was used to check how pure the isolated cells were. TRIzol reagent was used to extract total RNA, which was then quantified with a NanoDrop spectrophotometer. For each patient, paired RNA-seq and IR-seq were run on the CD138-negative bone marrow sample from that patient.

Sequenced input: a population of CD138-negative cells sorted from bone marrow. The sample's cell subset or site label, decoded: bone marrow mononuclear cells depleted of CD138+ plasma/myeloma cells by negative magnetic selection. This chain joins TRBV29-1 to TRBJ2-2, and possibly TRBD1, on 5 matching bases. This TCR was recovered from a donor older than 35 with multiple myeloma. The CDR3 region: CSVAAGMNTGELFF. The DNA sequence is TGCAGCGTTGCGGCAGGGATGAACACCGGGGAGCTGTTTTTT.